Reported below is one TCR beta chain. Its antigen remains unknown. This sample is drawn from a study of chemoradiotherapy in HPV16-positive cancers. The study, taken as a whole, reports: Candidate HPV-specific clones and E7-related TCR motifs grew in tumor during treatment.

The protocol was immunoSEQ multiplex PCR, while the TCRdb copy is restricted to in-frame clones and leaves out a portion. This sample yields about 15,000 clones, of which roughly 88% are seen a single time; around 2.9% belongs to the top ten. The CDR3 consists of 14 residues. Trimming took 4 bases from V and 7 from J, leaving 16 bases between them. Germline V gene data show CDR1 as MGHRA and CDR2 as YSYEKL. The chain joins TRBV4-1 to TRBJ1-1; D is unresolved. The sample in question was blood, obtained from a patient who underwent chemoradiotherapy. The source of this sequence is a human donor with HPV-associated anogenital cancer. CDR3 DNA sequence: TGCGCCAGCAGCCGCCGGGAACCCAAGAATGAAGCTTTCTTT. This translates into CASSRREPKNEAFF.